This TCR beta chain appears in the sequencing data of a study of CD8+ T cells in alopecia areata. Overall study findings and caveats: Whereas mice showed it more clearly, TCR sharing across patients was murkier, possibly because of HLA.

On this clone itself: The target antigen is unknown.

Extraction and reverse transcription of RNA yielded cDNA as the sequencing template. The assay was immunoSEQ multiplex PCR, and TCRdb's table has in-frame clones only and misses some. Of roughly 46,000 clones listed, less than 70% are singletons. The treatment denotes: oral pan-JAK inhibitor, 5-10 mg twice daily. This CDR3 is built from 14 residues. Looked up from germline, CDR1 is SGHDT and CDR2 is YYEEEE. Trimming left V 3 bases short and J 7 bases short, with 16 bases between. The clonotype comes from a human donor with alopecia areata. The J gene is TRBJ2-5, the V gene TRBV5-6, with D possibly being TRBD2 (6 bases). Sequencing was performed on CD8+ T cells sorted from blood, taken at week 4, from a patient treated with tofacitinib. CDR3 loop: CASSSTGVLVTQYF. In DNA form, the CDR3 reads TGTGCCAGCAGCTCGACGGGGGTGTTGGTGACCCAGTACTTC.